This section outlines one TCR beta chain sequence together with its context. This CDR3 is 16 amino acids long. The germline V and J ends were trimmed by 5 bases and 3 bases, with 17 bases remaining between them. Germline CDR1 and CDR2: SGHNT and YYREEE (reference sequence). The data were taken from a study of control samples from healthy donors and cancer patients. Produced via immunoSEQ multiplex PCR; TCRdb's table is partial and in-frame only. Of roughly 100,000 clones in the sample, more than 85% were seen once. The sample was PBMCs. The clonotype originates from a man aged 55 to 70 with lung cancer. The chain combines TRBV5-4 with TRBJ2-2, with unresolved D. The CDR3 sequence is CASSPVGRRDTGELFF. For the CDR3, the DNA is TGTGCCAGCAGTCCAGTTGGACGGAGAGACACCGGGGAGCTGTTTTTT.